A selection of T cell receptor beta chains follows, all from one sample in a study of blood T cells in healthy people across ages. Each CDR3 protein is one row after TCRdb ran MiXCR on the 5' RACE reads. This sample has about 970,000 distinct CDR3 sequences, with just over 50% found just once. Input material: blood. The receptors stem from a woman in her sixties or seventies in good health. CDR3s include the opening cysteine and the closing phenylalanine or tryptophan. The order of the fields is V gene, clone size, CDR3 length, J gene, CDR3 protein. The size of a clone is reported for some rows only, either as once, few or many, or as a class for expanded clones.

v_gene: TRBV6-5
abundance: many
len: 15
j_gene: TRBJ2-3
CDR3aa: CASSYSSGGTTVLYF

v_gene: TRBV25-1
abundance: -
len: 17
j_gene: TRBJ2-2
CDR3aa: CASSEFRAGGYTGELFF

v_gene: TRBV12-3/TRBV12-4
abundance: few
len: 13
j_gene: TRBJ1-2
CDR3aa: CASSLGHTLGYTF

v_gene: TRBV5-4
abundance: -
len: 12
j_gene: TRBJ2-4
CDR3aa: CASRPTRGEQYF

v_gene: TRBV2
abundance: -
len: 11
j_gene: TRBJ2-7
CDR3aa: CASTLGGEQYF

v_gene: TRBV20-1
abundance: few
len: 15
j_gene: TRBJ1-5
CDR3aa: CSASPPGQVVQPQHF

v_gene: TRBV12-3/TRBV12-4
abundance: -
len: 13
j_gene: TRBJ2-5
CDR3aa: CASSFNAKETQYF

v_gene: TRBV7-2
abundance: -
len: 15
j_gene: TRBJ2-5
CDR3aa: CASSLDGSRMREQYF

v_gene: TRBV5-6
abundance: -
len: 15
j_gene: TRBJ2-7
CDR3aa: CASSLQGQGRTEQYF

v_gene: TRBV4-1
abundance: -
len: 16
j_gene: TRBJ1-2
CDR3aa: CASSQPLDRPNYGYTF

v_gene: TRBV28
abundance: -
len: 14
j_gene: TRBJ2-1
CDR3aa: CASSVPGTGAKQFF

v_gene: TRBV9
abundance: -
len: 17
j_gene: TRBJ2-1
CDR3aa: CASSRSGSNVLSNEQFF

v_gene: TRBV12-3/TRBV12-4
abundance: -
len: 14
j_gene: TRBJ2-1
CDR3aa: CASRSGSSYNEQFF

v_gene: TRBV4-3
abundance: -
len: 17
j_gene: TRBJ1-2
CDR3aa: CASSHKWDLESNYGYTF

v_gene: TRBV7-9
abundance: -
len: 13
j_gene: TRBJ1-1
CDR3aa: CASSLGGRTEAFF

v_gene: TRBV7-9
abundance: -
len: 13
j_gene: TRBJ2-3
CDR3aa: CASSFLSGNTQYF

v_gene: TRBV10-3
abundance: -
len: 13
j_gene: TRBJ2-5
CDR3aa: CASRGPTQETQYF